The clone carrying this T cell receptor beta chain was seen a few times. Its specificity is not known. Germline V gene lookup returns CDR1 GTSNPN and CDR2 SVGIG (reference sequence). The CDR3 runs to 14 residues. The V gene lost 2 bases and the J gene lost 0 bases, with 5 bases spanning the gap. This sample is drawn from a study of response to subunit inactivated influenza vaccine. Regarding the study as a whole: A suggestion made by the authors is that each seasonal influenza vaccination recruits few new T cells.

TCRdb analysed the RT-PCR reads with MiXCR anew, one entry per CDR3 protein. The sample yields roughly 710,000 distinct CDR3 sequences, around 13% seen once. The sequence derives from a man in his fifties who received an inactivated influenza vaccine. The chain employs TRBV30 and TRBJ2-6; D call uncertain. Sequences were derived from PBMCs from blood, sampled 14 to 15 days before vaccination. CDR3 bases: TGTGCCTGGAGTATCACCTCTGGGGCCAACGTCCTGACTTTC. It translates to CAWSITSGANVLTF.